Presented here are 14 T cell receptor beta chains from one specimen sequenced in a study of early T cells in non-severe SARS-CoV-2 infection. TCRdb passed the 5' RACE reads through MiXCR, listing each CDR3 protein once. The table shows 75,000 to 80,000 distinct CDR3 sequences, with about a sixth occurring only once. Sequences were obtained from whole blood. The receptors were gathered from an adult who was a healthcare worker with PCR-confirmed SARS-CoV-2 infection or an uninfected control (not recorded which).

The rearrangement links TRBV5-1 to TRBJ2-5; tentatively, D is TRBD1 (5 bases). The V and J ends lost 4 bases and 2 bases respectively, with 15 bases between them. The CDR3 has 15 amino acids. Germline V gene lookup returns CDR1 SGHRS and CDR2 YFSETQ. Here the CDR3 DNA reads TGCGCCAGCAGCCCGGCAGGTCAGGGACAAGAGACCCAGTACTTC. This encodes CASSPAGQGQETQYF.

The chain has TRBV5-1 and TRBJ1-3; 9 bases match TRBD1. The CDR3 is 18 residues long. After removal of 2 bases from V and 1 base from J, the junction contained 10 bases not matched to a gene. Germline loops: CDR1 SGHRS, CDR2 YFSETQ. The DNA of the CDR3 is TGCGCCAGCAGCTTACTCCCGGGACAGGGAGGTTCTGGAAACACCATATATTTT. It specifies CASSLLPGQGGSGNTIYF. The whole variable domain, filled in from reference TRBV5-1 and TRBJ1-3, reads KAGVTQTPRYLIKTRGQQVTLSCSPISGHRSVSWYQQTPGQGLQFLFEYFSETQRNKGNFPGRFSGRQFSNSRSEMNVSTLELGDSALYLCASSLLPGQGGSGNTIYFGEGSWLTVV.

The table lists this clonotype with many counts. The CDR3 spells CSAYSLAGGMGSTDTQYF. Here the CDR3 DNA reads TGCAGTGCTTACAGCCTAGCGGGAGGTATGGGGTCCACAGATACGCAGTATTTT. The chain combines TRBV20-1 with TRBJ2-3; 11 bases are shared with TRBD2. The CDR3 loop spans 18 amino acids. Germline assignment: CDR1 DFQATT and CDR2 SNEGSKA (reference sequence). The V gene end was trimmed by 5 bases and the J gene end by 2 bases; junction bases not matched to a gene: 15.

This chain uses TRBV6-5 with TRBJ2-7; 10 bases are shared with TRBD1. CDR3 length: 14 residues. Trimming at V came to 4 bases and at J to 7 bases, leaving 7 bases not matched to a gene. Germline V CDR1 and CDR2: MNHEY, SVGAGI. The CDR3 loop reads CASSLDRGPFEQYF. The CDR3 coding sequence is TGTGCCAGCAGTTTAGACAGGGGGCCCTTTGAGCAGTACTTC.

This clonotype occurred many times. The chain combines TRBV2 with TRBJ2-1; D is uncertain. This CDR3 comprises 14 residues. V lost 6 bases to trimming and J lost 6 bases, with 15 bases between them. Germline lookup yields CDR1 SNHLY and CDR2 FYNNEI. In DNA form, the CDR3 reads TGTGCCAGCAGACCGGGCCTCGGGTCCAATGAGCAGTTCTTC. This codes for CASRPGLGSNEQFF.

V usage is TRBV3-1 and J usage is TRBJ2-7, with D perhaps TRBD2 (6 bases). Per germline, CDR1 LGHDT and CDR2 YNNKEL (reference sequence). Deletions cut 0 bases from V and 3 bases from J, with 9 bases between. CDR3 size: 14 residues. CDR3 coding DNA: TGTGCCAGCAGCCAAGATGGGGGGAACTACGAGCAGTACTTC. It is translated as CASSQDGGNYEQYF.

This sequence joins TRBV13 and TRBJ2-2; D is perhaps TRBD2 (7 bases). Germline V gives CDR1 PRHDT, CDR2 FYEKMQ (reference sequence). This CDR3 region has 13 residues. V was pared by 6 bases and J by 8 bases, with 13 bases between. The CDR3 region has the DNA TGTGCCAGCAGACAGGGACTACTTGGGGAGCTGTTTTTT. Translated: CASRQGLLGELFF.

This clonotype came up a few times. V and J are TRBV11-2 and TRBJ1-1; D remains ambiguous. Deletions cut 0 bases from V and 2 bases from J, with 13 bases between. CDR1 and CDR2 (germline): SGHAT, FQNNGV. This CDR3 is built from 16 residues. The CDR3 region has the DNA TGTGCCAGCAGCTTAGATGGAGGAAGGATTAACACTGAAGCTTTCTTT. Encoded protein: CASSLDGGRINTEAFF.

The rearrangement joins TRBV12-3 or TRBV12-4 to TRBJ2-7, with a possible D match to TRBD2 (5 bases). CDR3 length: 12 residues. Trimming removed 8 bases from V and 3 bases from J, with 11 bases in between. The CDR3: CASQRDYYEQYF. The CDR3 coding sequence is TGTGCCAGCCAGAGGGATTACTACGAGCAGTACTTC.

This clonotype has more than one count but fewer than ten. The chain recombines TRBV6-4 with TRBJ2-6; D may be TRBD1 or TRBD2 (5 bases each). CDR3 size: 15 residues. The germline V gene has CDR1 MRHNA and CDR2 SNTAGT. V was cut by 0 bases and J by 2 bases, with 5 bases left in between. The CDR3 DNA sequence: TGTGCCAGCAGTGACTCGGGGGCTGGGGCCAACGTCCTGACTTTC. As protein: CASSDSGAGANVLTF.

The chain couples TRBV19 to TRBJ2-4, with D possibly TRBD1 on 6 matching bases. Trimming cost V 5 bases and J 0 bases, with 11 bases left between them. The length of the CDR3 is 15 residues. Germline V CDR1 and CDR2: LNHDA, SQIVND (reference sequence). The DNA for the CDR3 is TGTGCCAGTAGTGGACAGCAACTAGCCAAAAACATTCAGTACTTC. Translation gives CASSGQQLAKNIQYF. Full variable domain (outside the CDR3, taken from reference TRBV19 and TRBJ2-4): DGGITQSPKYLFRKEGQNVTLSCEQNLNHDAMYWYRQDPGQGLRLIYYSQIVNDFQKGDIAEGYSVSREKKESFPLTVTSAQKNPTAFYLCASSGQQLAKNIQYFGAGTRLSVL.

This clonotype was seen more than once but under ten times. One end of the junction does not line up with germline, which may come from a read error. V usage is TRBV7-9 and J usage is TRBJ1-2; no definite D call. Per the germline V gene, CDR1 is SEHNR and CDR2 is FQNEAQ (reference sequence). This CDR3 comprises 11 residues. The CDR3 DNA reads as TGTGCCAGCAACTTAGACGGAGCCGAGGGCTTC. It yields the protein CASNLDGAEGF.

This clonotype was seen a few times. The CDR3 bases are TGTGCCAGCAGCCCTGGAGATTATAGCAATCAGCCCCAGCATTTT. This gives the protein CASSPGDYSNQPQHF. The V gene is TRBV12-3 or TRBV12-4, the J gene TRBJ1-5; D is unresolved. The CDR3 extends over 15 amino acids. With 6 bases removed from V and 0 bases from J, the gap between germline ends came to 12 bases.

This clonotype was counted a few times. The rearrangement links TRBV12-3 or TRBV12-4 to TRBJ1-6; D uncertain. With 6 bases removed from V and 7 bases from J, the gap between germline ends came to 10 bases. This CDR3 is built from 13 residues. The CDR3 sequence is CASSPRSNSPLHF. In DNA form, the CDR3 reads TGTGCCAGCAGCCCTCGGTCCAATTCACCCCTCCACTTT.